The 21 T cell receptor beta chains given below trace back to one sample, sequenced in a study of cytomegalovirus exposure and HLA in healthy donors. The PCR ran on 60 Vbeta and 13 Jbeta primers. Repertoires were generated with immunoSEQ multiplex PCR, while TCRdb's copy carries only in-frame clones and drops some. Found here are more than 50,000 clones, less than 90% of them singletons; the top ten hold around a tenth. Sequencing used PBMCs. Source of these receptors: a female donor in good health and CMV-seronegative.

The chain joins TRBV6-5 to TRBJ2-7; tentative D call: TRBD2 (5 bases). CDR3 length: 15 residues. The V and J ends lost 0 bases and 2 bases respectively, with 11 bases between them. Germline V gives CDR1 MNHEY, CDR2 SVGAGI. The CDR3 region is CASSYSPSGTYEQYF. CDR3 coding DNA: TGTGCCAGCAGTTACTCGCCCAGCGGAACCTACGAGCAGTACTTC.

The chain carries TRBV9 and TRBJ1-5; D gene uncertain. The CDR3 contains 13 residues. Trimming cost V 5 bases and J 2 bases, with 8 bases left between them. Per the germline V gene, CDR1 is SGDLS and CDR2 is YYNGEE. The CDR3 DNA reads TGTGCCAGCAGTAAGGGAGGCAATCAGCCCCAGCATTTT. Its protein is CASSKGGNQPQHF.

This chain links TRBV6-5 with TRBJ1-5; 9 nucleotides align to TRBD1. The CDR3 loop spans 16 amino acids. V trimming: 1 base; J trimming: 4 bases; junction bases outside the gene matches: 5. The germline V gene has CDR1 MNHEY and CDR2 SVGAGI. This chain's CDR3 is CASSYFGQGLNQPQHF. In DNA, the CDR3 is TGTGCCAGCAGTTACTTCGGACAGGGGCTTAATCAGCCCCAGCATTTT.

This clone came up a few times. The chain links TRBV13 to TRBJ2-1; D gene ambiguous. This CDR3 comprises 14 residues. The ends were cut back, 1 base at V and 6 bases at J, with 10 bases in the middle. Germline assignment: CDR1 PRHDT and CDR2 FYEKMQ (reference sequence). CDR3 bases: TGTGCCAGCAGCTTAGTTGATCGAGGCAATGAGCAGTTCTTC. Its translation is CASSLVDRGNEQFF.

The CDR3 sequence is CASSQLGTPGNTIYF. The CDR3 coding sequence is TGTGCCAGCAGCCAGCTTGGCACCCCTGGAAACACCATATATTTT. The rearrangement links TRBV14 to TRBJ1-3; no clear D gene. Trimming removed 3 bases from V and 2 bases from J, with 11 bases in between. CDR3 length: 15 amino acids. Germline values: CDR1 SGHDN, CDR2 FVKESK.

CDR3 loop: CASRQMNTEAFF. CDR3 nucleotides: TGTGCCAGCAGACAGATGAACACTGAAGCTTTCTTT. V usage is TRBV28 and J usage is TRBJ1-1; no reliable D call. Germline CDR1 is MDHEN and CDR2 is SYDVKM. The CDR3 length is 12 residues. Deletions cut 6 bases from V and 0 bases from J, with 5 bases between. The complete variable domain, with remaining parts taken from reference TRBV28 and TRBJ1-1, reads DVKVTQSSRYLVKRTGEKVFLECVQDMDHENMFWYRQDPGLGLRLIYFSYDVKMKEKGDIPEGYSVSREKKERFSLILESASTNQTSMYLCASRQMNTEAFFGQGTRLTVV.

The genes are TRBV18 and TRBJ2-7, with 8 bases that match TRBD1. This CDR3 region has 16 residues. With 0 bases clipped from V and 5 bases from J, the junction kept 9 bases outside the gene matches. Germline CDR1 reads KGHSH; CDR2 reads LQKENI. The CDR3 region is CASSPPDRVGVDEQYF. The CDR3 DNA reads as TGTGCCAGCTCACCACCGGACAGGGTTGGAGTCGACGAGCAGTACTTC.

The chain joins TRBV7-9 to TRBJ2-2; TRBD1 is a possible D gene (6 bases). V lost 6 bases, J lost 12 bases, and 17 bases lay in between. The CDR3 length is 13 residues. In germline, CDR1 is SEHNR, CDR2 FQNEAQ (reference sequence). CDR3 sequence: CASSQQGTGKLFF. CDR3 DNA sequence: TGTGCCAGCAGTCAACAGGGCACAGGGAAGCTGTTTTTT.

This sequence joins TRBV6-5 and TRBJ2-2, with a possible D match to TRBD1 (6 bases). V lost 1 base, J lost 5 bases, and 11 bases lay in between. Per the germline V gene, CDR1 is MNHEY and CDR2 is SVGAGI. This CDR3 comprises 15 residues. The CDR3 loop is CASSYWGHSTGELFF. The CDR3 DNA reads TGTGCCAGCAGTTACTGGGGACACTCAACCGGGGAGCTGTTTTTT.

This chain connects TRBV9 to TRBJ2-3, with 7 bases identical to TRBD1. The CDR3 spans 16 residues. Germline-derived CDR1 and CDR2 are SGDLS and YYNGEE. V was clipped by 4 bases and J by 4 bases; unmatched bases: 12. CDR3 amino acids: CASSSPGQQQSDTQYF. The CDR3 DNA follows: TGTGCCAGCAGCTCTCCGGGACAGCAACAGTCAGATACGCAGTATTTT.

This sequence joins TRBV27 and TRBJ1-1; 11 bases align to TRBD1. This CDR3 comprises 14 residues. Germline V CDR1 and CDR2: MNHEY, SMNVEV (reference sequence). Losses at the gene ends were 4 bases for V and 7 bases for J; bases not matched to a gene: 5. CDR3 loop: CASSSGTGGFEAFF. CDR3 nucleotide sequence: TGTGCCAGCAGTTCCGGGACAGGGGGATTTGAAGCTTTCTTT.

This clone has just one count. The rearrangement links TRBV18 to TRBJ2-5; 11 bases line up with TRBD2. The CDR3 is made up of 16 amino acids. The V segment lost 3 bases and the J segment 4 bases; nucleotides outside the gene matches: 7. Per the germline V gene, CDR1 is KGHSH and CDR2 is LQKENI. CDR3 in amino acids: CASSPLSGGAGETQYF. The CDR3 DNA sequence: TGTGCCAGCTCACCTCTTAGCGGGGGGGCCGGAGAGACCCAGTACTTC.

The chain combines TRBV5-1 with TRBJ2-3; D not resolved. This CDR3 is 12 amino acids long. Germline CDR1 reads SGHRS; CDR2 reads YFSETQ. V shed 4 bases and J shed 4 bases, with 7 bases lying between them. This CDR3 reads CASSPPADTQYF. As DNA, the CDR3 is TGCGCCAGCAGCCCTCCGGCAGATACGCAGTATTTT.

This chain joins TRBV6-5 and TRBJ2-5; the D gene is possibly TRBD1 (6 bases). Trimming pared 5 bases from V and 6 bases from J, leaving 13 bases between. This CDR3 has 13 residues. CDR1 is MNHEY and CDR2 is SVGAGI in the germline V gene. CDR3: CASSNRDKKTQYF. Here the CDR3 DNA reads TGTGCCAGCAGTAACCGGGACAAAAAGACCCAGTACTTC.

The V call is TRBV4-3, the J call TRBJ2-1; possibly TRBD2 for D (5 bases). Trimming removed 1 base at V and 4 bases at J, with 11 bases between. CDR1 is LGHNA, CDR2 YSLEER, per germline. There are 15 residues in the CDR3. The CDR3 region is CASSQGGERYNEQFF. The CDR3 DNA is TGCGCCAGCAGCCAAGGGGGAGAACGATACAATGAGCAGTTCTTC.

The chain recombines TRBV19 with TRBJ1-2, with D possibly matching TRBD1 (6 bases). The CDR3 has 14 amino acids. Germline CDR1 is LNHDA and CDR2 is SQIVND (reference sequence). V was clipped by 3 bases and J by 6 bases, with 14 bases between them. CDR3 DNA: TGTGCCAGTAGTATTGGTAGGGGGATAGATGGCTACACCTTC. Translating gives CASSIGRGIDGYTF.

The genes are TRBV7-9 and TRBJ2-3; 8 bases align to TRBD1. Losses at the gene ends were 5 bases for V and 2 bases for J; bases not matched to a gene: 9. CDR1 and CDR2 (germline): SEHNR, FQNEAQ (reference sequence). The CDR3 has 16 amino acids. The CDR3 nucleotides are TGTGCCAGCAGCGCCCAGGACAGGGTCTTCACAGATACGCAGTATTTT. It yields the protein CASSAQDRVFTDTQYF.

J is TRBJ1-2 and V is TRBV4-2, with 8 bases fitting TRBD1. CDR3 size: 15 residues. Unmatched junction bases numbered 11, after V lost 4 bases and J lost 7 bases. Germline CDR1 reads LGHNA; CDR2 reads YNFKEQ. CDR3 protein: CASSLTRTGPGGYTF. CDR3 nucleotides: TGTGCCAGCAGCCTCACCCGGACAGGGCCCGGTGGCTACACCTTC.

DNA of the CDR3: TGTGCCAGCTCACTCCCTACCCGGGACAGCAACAATGAGCAGTTCTTC. Protein: CASSLPTRDSNNEQFF. This sequence joins TRBV18 and TRBJ2-1, with 7 bases that match TRBD1. V was pared by 4 bases and J by 5 bases, with 11 bases of the junction left unmatched. CDR1 is KGHSH, CDR2 LQKENI, per germline. The CDR3 consists of 16 residues.

There are a few counts of this clone. The CDR3 nucleotides are TGTGCCAGCAGAAGATCTTGGGACAGCGTTTCGCCTCAGCCCCAGCATTTT. Translation gives CASRRSWDSVSPQPQHF. The genes are TRBV27 and TRBJ1-5; 7 bases line up with TRBD1. V lost 6 bases and J lost 6; bases outside the gene matches: 17. The CDR3 length is 17 residues. Germline assignment: CDR1 MNHEY and CDR2 SMNVEV (reference sequence).

The CDR3 nucleotides are TGTGCCAGCAGCCGGATGGAGACGCGAGAAAAACTGTTTTTT. Protein sequence: CASSRMETREKLFF. This chain joins TRBV5-6 and TRBJ1-4; no clear D gene. CDR1 is SGHDT, CDR2 YYEEEE, per germline. V gave up 4 bases and J gave up 8 bases, with 15 bases separating them. This CDR3 has 14 residues. Full variable domain (outside the CDR3, taken from reference TRBV5-6 and TRBJ1-4): DAGVTQSPTHLIKTRGQQVTLRCSPKSGHDTVSWYQQALGQGPQFIFQYYEEEERQRGNFPDRFSGHQFPNYSSELNVNALLLGDSALYLCASSRMETREKLFFGSGTQLSVL.